One T cell receptor beta chain is described in this entry. No cognate antigen has been identified for it. No quality values exist for individual bases; no much larger clone is one base distant. The data stem from a study of blood T cell repertoires in COVID-19 (dated by TCRdb to 2020 to 2022). Regarding the study in general: The collaborator samples originated in the United States, Italy and Spain and spanned the acute and convalescent phases of COVID-19. HLA class I and class II types, where available, came from metadata supplied by the sample provider rather than from assay-based typing. The sample metadata nearly always contained a de-identified subject ID, COVID-19 status, age in years and sex. A freely available public database, intended as a resource for researchers studying the immune response to SARS-CoV-2, is where the repertoires were released. Subjects who had been exposed to COVID-19, were actively infected with it, or had recovered from it provided the deeply sampled blood TCRbeta repertoires that made up the dataset. The material from the prospective study consisted of cDNA or gDNA derived from T cells, B-cell-depleted T cells, or PBMCs. Samples came from the ongoing ImmuneRACE study (first 160 participants) plus 1,254 subjects from 6 global collaborators. The full study reports these points: Clinical and demographic metadata were provided uncurated, with the amount varying by source and participant.

Each collaborating institution followed its own protocols to collect whole blood in K2EDTA tubes. Collaborator samples were shipped for TCRbeta analysis as frozen whole blood, isolated PBMCs, or DNA extracted from either sample type. The CDR3 runs 17 amino acids, cysteine and phenylalanine included. Only the CDR3 DNA is retained, 51 bases long and in frame from the first base. According to the germline V gene, CDR1 reads SGHRS and CDR2 reads YFSETQ. V lost 0 bases and J lost 2 bases; the stretch between them is 14 bases long. TCRbeta CDR3 regions were amplified from genomic DNA by means of the immunoSEQ Assay, a bias-controlled multiplex PCR. The study's own analysis went as follows. The number of nucleated cells in each sample was estimated from the amplification of reference gene primers within the assay. To quantify the absolute abundance of each unique TCRbeta CDR3 rearrangement, sequence reads were collapsed and filtered. For each sample, productive Simpson clonality was calculated by taking the square root of Simpson's diversity index across productive rearrangements. In TCRdb, the immuneACCESS table is reduced to in-frame sequences with V and J assigned. These tables do not hold every clone; where another copy was compared, an unresolved V gene accounts for under half, and the others remain unexplained. That table supplies the V and J calls and clone size; D and trimming were determined from the DNA. The sample profile shows tens of thousands of clones; more than 85% of them were found once. Roughly 1.7% of the sample is held by the ten biggest clonotypes.

The TCR comes from a man in his 60s with acute or convalescent COVID-19. Source material: peripheral blood. The chain employs TRBV5-1 and TRBJ2-2, with TRBD1 tentatively as D gene (6 bases match). The CDR3 amino acid sequence is: CASSLEGRGYNTGELFF. The DNA sequence is given as TGCGCCAGCAGCTTGGAGGGCAGGGGTTACAACACCGGGGAGCTGTTTTTT.